Below, 5 T cell receptor beta chains from the same sample are listed, as sequenced in a study of T cell clones after liver transplantation (dated by TCRdb to about 2019). Receptor amplification or capture employed the immunoSEQ multiplex PCR assay. As stored in TCRdb, this immuneACCESS dataset retains in-frame rearrangements with V and J assigned. A fraction of the clones does not appear; measured against another copy, unresolved V genes explain less than half of the discrepancy, and the remainder lacks a known reason. This sample comprises fewer than 65,000 clones, 70% to 90% of them detected only once. The ten largest clones represent around 15% of the sample. Material: CD8+ T cells from blood, obtained 12 months after liver transplant. These receptors were taken from a human patient who received a liver transplant. Following transplantation, part of the T cell population may be supplied by the graft donor rather than the patient.

The chain couples TRBV27 to TRBJ2-7; 7 bases agree with TRBD2. The junction had 9 bases not matched to a gene; V was cut back by 1 base and J by 0 bases. The CDR3 extends over 17 amino acids. Per germline, CDR1 MNHEY and CDR2 SMNVEV (reference sequence). The CDR3 nucleotides read TGTGCCAGCAGTTTATGGGCCCCTCCGGGAGGCTCCTACGAGCAGTACTTC. Translated, it gives CASSLWAPPGGSYEQYF.

This clone is large by share. The chain combines TRBV7-2 with TRBJ1-1, with D hard to call. The CDR3 spans 13 residues. Germline lookup yields CDR1 SGHTA and CDR2 FQGNSA. Deletions cut 5 bases from V and 0 bases from J, with 7 bases between. The CDR3: CASSPFMNTEAFF. The CDR3 DNA follows: TGTGCCAGCAGCCCCTTTATGAACACTGAAGCTTTCTTT.

The V and J genes are TRBV6-9 and TRBJ2-2; 7 bases map to TRBD1. The germline CDR1 and CDR2 sequences are MNHGY and SVAAGI. The CDR3 is 13 residues long. V lost 11 bases and J lost 6; bases outside the gene matches: 9. The CDR3 nucleotides read TGTGCCCCCCTAGGACAGGATGCCGGGGAGCTGTTTTTT. Residues: CAPLGQDAGELFF.

This sequence joins TRBV12-5 and TRBJ2-1; D might be TRBD1 (6 bases). V was trimmed by 5 bases and J by 2 bases, leaving 10 bases between them. The CDR3 has 14 residues. Germline V lookup: CDR1 LGHNT, CDR2 FRNRAP. This chain's CDR3 is CASGVDRTYNEQFF. The DNA for the CDR3 is TGTGCTAGTGGTGTGGACAGAACCTACAATGAGCAGTTCTTC.

V and J are TRBV27 and TRBJ2-7, with 10 bases identical to TRBD1. Germline V gene lookup returns CDR1 MNHEY and CDR2 SMNVEV (reference sequence). This CDR3 is 14 amino acids long. The J segment lost 5 bases and the V segment lost 6 bases, leaving 7 bases of the junction unmatched. CDR3 coding DNA: TGTGCCAGCAGCCCGGGACAGGGGTTGAACGAGCAGTACTTC. Encoded protein: CASSPGQGLNEQYF.